This T cell receptor (beta chain) was sequenced for a study of spatial heterogeneity in lung cancer. MiXCR, applied by TCRdb to the 5' RACE reads, yields one record per CDR3 protein. The profile covers more than 15,000 distinct CDR3 sequences, with about 6% appearing a single time and 20% to 30% taken by the ten largest. This clonotype was observed at least ten times. Germline-derived CDR1 and CDR2 are MNHNS and SASEGT. The CDR3 runs to 18 residues. V dropped 3 bases and J dropped 2 bases, with 17 bases sitting between them. Time point specified: blood at routine non-recurrence follow-up after resection.

This receptor was obtained from a male donor with early-stage non-small cell lung cancer. The chain uses TRBV6-1 and TRBJ2-6; no definite D call. Sequencing used PBMCs, obtained at follow-up. This CDR3 reads CASSEKLDRTAGANVLTF. In DNA, the CDR3 is TGTGCCAGCAGTGAGAAGCTCGACCGAACGGCTGGGGCCAACGTCCTGACTTTC.